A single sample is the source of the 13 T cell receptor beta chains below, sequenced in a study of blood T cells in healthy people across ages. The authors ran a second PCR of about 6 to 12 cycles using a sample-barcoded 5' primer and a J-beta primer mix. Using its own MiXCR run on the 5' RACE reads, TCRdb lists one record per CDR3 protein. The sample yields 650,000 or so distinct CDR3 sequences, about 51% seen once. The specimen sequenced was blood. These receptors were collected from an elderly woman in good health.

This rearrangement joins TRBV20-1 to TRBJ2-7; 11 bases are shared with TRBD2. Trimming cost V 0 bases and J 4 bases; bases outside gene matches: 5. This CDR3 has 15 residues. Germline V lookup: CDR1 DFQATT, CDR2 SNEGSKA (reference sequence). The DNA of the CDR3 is TGCAGTGCTAGAGATGCGACTAGCGGGGTATACGAGCAGTACTTC. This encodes CSARDATSGVYEQYF.

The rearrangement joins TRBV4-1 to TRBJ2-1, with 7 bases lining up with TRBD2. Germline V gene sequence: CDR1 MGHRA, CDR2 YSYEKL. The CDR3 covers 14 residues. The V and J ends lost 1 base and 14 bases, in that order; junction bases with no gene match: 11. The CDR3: CASSQVVVAGLKFF. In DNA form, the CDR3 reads TGCGCCAGCAGCCAAGTCGTGGTAGCGGGTCTCAAGTTCTTC.

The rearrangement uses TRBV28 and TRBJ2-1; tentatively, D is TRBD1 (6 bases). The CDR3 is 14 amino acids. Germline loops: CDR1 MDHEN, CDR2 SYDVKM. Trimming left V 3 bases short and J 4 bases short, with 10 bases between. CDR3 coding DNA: TGTGCCAGCAGTTTGAGACAGGCTTACAATGAGCAGTTCTTC. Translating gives CASSLRQAYNEQFF.

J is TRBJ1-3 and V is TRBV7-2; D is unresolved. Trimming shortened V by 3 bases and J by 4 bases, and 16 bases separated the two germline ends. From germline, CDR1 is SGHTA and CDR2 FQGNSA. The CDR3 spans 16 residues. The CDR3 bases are TGTGCCAGCAGCTTCCGCGTTCCACCGGCGGGAAACACCATATATTTT. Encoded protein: CASSFRVPPAGNTIYF.

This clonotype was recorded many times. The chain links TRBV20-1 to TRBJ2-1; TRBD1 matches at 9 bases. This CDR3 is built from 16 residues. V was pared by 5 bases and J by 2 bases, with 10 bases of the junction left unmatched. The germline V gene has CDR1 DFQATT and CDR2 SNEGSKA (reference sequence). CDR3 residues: CSAPETGGGAYNEQFF. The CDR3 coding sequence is TGCAGTGCTCCTGAGACAGGGGGAGGGGCCTACAATGAGCAGTTCTTC.

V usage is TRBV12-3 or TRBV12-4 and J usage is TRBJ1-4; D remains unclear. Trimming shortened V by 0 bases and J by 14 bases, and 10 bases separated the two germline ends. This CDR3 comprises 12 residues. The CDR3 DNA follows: TGTGCCAGCAGTTTAGCAGTGGGGAGTCTGTTTTTT. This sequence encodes CASSLAVGSLFF.

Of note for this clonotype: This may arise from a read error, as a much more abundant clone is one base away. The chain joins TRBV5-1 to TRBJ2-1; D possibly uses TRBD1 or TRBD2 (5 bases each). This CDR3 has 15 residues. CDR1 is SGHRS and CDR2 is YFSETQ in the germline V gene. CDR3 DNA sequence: TGCGCCAGCAGCCTTCCCCCGGGGACGTACAATGAGCGGTTCTTC. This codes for CASSLPPGTYNERFF. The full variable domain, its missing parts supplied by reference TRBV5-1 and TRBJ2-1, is KAGVTQTPRYLIKTRGQQVTLSCSPISGHRSVSWYQQTPGQGLQFLFEYFSETQRNKGNFPGRFSGRQFSNSRSEMNVSTLELGDSALYLCASSLPPGTYNERFFGPGTRLTVL.

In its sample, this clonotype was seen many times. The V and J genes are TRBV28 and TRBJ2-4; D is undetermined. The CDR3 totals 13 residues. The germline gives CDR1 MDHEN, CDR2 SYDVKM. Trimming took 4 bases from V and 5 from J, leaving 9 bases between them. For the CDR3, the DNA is TGTGCCAGCAGTTGGTGGATCGAAAACATTCAGTACTTC. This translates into CASSWWIENIQYF.

The CDR3 DNA follows: TGTGCCAGCAGCTTAATGCCGCTCGCGAACACCGGGGAGCTGTTTTTT. Translation: CASSLMPLANTGELFF. The rearrangement links TRBV7-2 to TRBJ2-2; D not resolved. The CDR3 length is 16 residues. Germline CDR1 SGHTA, CDR2 FQGNSA. V shed 2 bases and J shed 0 bases, with 10 bases lying between them. Supplemented by reference TRBV7-2 and TRBJ2-2, the full variable domain reads GAGVSQSPSNKVTEKGKDVELRCDPISGHTALYWYRQSLGQGLEFLIYFQGNSAPDKSGLPSDRFSAERTGGSVSTLTIQRTQQEDSAVYLCASSLMPLANTGELFFGEGSRLTVL.

For the CDR3, the DNA is TGCGCCAGCAGCTTGGGCTACGCCGAGCAGTACTTC. Amino acid sequence: CASSLGYAEQYF. J is TRBJ2-7 and V is TRBV5-1; D unclear. Trimming left V 0 bases short and J 6 bases short, with 7 bases between. Per the germline V gene, CDR1 is SGHRS and CDR2 is YFSETQ. CDR3 length equals 12 residues.

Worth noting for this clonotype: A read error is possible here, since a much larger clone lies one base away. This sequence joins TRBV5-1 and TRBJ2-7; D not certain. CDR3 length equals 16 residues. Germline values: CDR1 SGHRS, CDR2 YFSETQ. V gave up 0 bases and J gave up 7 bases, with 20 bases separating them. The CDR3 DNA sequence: TGCGCCAGCAGCTTGGCCGGAGTCGCAACCTACAATGAGCAGTACTTC. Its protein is CASSLAGVATYNEQYF.

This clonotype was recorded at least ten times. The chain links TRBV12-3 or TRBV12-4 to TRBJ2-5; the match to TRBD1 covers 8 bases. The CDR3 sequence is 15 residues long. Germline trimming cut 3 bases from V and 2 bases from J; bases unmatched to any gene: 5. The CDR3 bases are TGTGCCAGCAGTTTTGTGGACAGGGTACAAGAGACCCAGTACTTC. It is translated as CASSFVDRVQETQYF.

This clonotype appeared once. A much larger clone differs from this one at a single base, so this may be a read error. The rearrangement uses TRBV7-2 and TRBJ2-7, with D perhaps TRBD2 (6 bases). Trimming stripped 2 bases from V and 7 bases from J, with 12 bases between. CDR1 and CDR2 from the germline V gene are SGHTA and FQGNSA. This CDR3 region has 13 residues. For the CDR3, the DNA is TGTGCCAGCAGCTTACGGAGGGGCGGGGAGCAGTACTTC. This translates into CASSLRRGGEQYF.